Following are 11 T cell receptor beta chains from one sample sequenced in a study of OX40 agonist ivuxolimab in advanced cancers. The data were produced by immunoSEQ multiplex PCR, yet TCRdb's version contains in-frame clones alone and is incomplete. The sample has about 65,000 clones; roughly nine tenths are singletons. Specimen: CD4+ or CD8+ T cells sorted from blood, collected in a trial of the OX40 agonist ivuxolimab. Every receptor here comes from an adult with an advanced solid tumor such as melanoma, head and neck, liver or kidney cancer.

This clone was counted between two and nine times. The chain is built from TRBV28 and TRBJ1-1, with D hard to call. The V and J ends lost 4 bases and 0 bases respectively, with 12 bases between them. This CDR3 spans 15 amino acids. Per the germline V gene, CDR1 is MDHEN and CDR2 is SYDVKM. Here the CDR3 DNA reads TGTGCCAGCAGTTCGGTCGAGGGCATGAACACTGAAGCTTTCTTT. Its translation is CASSSVEGMNTEAFF.

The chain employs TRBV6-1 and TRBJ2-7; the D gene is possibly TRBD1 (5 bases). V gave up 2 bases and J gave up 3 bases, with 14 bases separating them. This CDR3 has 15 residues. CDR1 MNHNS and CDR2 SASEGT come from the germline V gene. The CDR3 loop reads CASSEWGLKNYEQYF. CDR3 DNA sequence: TGTGCCAGCAGTGAATGGGGCCTAAAGAACTACGAGCAGTACTTC.

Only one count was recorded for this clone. In nucleotides, the CDR3 is TGTGCCAGCAGTTTGGACAGAGTAAACACTGAAGCTTTCTTT. Encoded protein: CASSLDRVNTEAFF. The chain recombines TRBV28 with TRBJ1-1, with a possible D match to TRBD1 (6 bases). Per germline, CDR1 MDHEN and CDR2 SYDVKM. The CDR3 is 14 amino acids. Deletions cut 3 bases from V and 2 bases from J, with 10 bases between.

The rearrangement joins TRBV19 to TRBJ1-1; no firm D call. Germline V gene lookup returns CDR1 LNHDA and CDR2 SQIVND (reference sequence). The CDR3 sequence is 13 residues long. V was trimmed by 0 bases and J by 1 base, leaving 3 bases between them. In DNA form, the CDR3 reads TGTGCCAGTAGTATAGAGGGGAACACTGAAGCTTTCTTT. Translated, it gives CASSIEGNTEAFF.

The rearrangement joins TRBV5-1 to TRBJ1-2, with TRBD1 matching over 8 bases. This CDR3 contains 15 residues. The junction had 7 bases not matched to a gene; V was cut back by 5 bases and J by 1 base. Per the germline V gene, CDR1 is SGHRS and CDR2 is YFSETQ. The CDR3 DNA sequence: TGCGCCAGCAGGGCAGGGGGCCCCGGTAACTATGGCTACACCTTC. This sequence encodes CASRAGGPGNYGYTF. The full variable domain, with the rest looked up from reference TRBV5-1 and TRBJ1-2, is KAGVTQTPRYLIKTRGQQVTLSCSPISGHRSVSWYQQTPGQGLQFLFEYFSETQRNKGNFPGRFSGRQFSNSRSEMNVSTLELGDSALYLCASRAGGPGNYGYTFGSGTRLTVV.

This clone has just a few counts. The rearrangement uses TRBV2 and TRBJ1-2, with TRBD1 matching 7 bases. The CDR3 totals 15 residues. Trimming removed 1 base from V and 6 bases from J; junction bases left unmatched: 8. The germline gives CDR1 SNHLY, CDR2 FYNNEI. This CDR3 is CASSEGVGGFDGYTF. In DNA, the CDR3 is TGTGCCAGCAGTGAAGGGGTAGGGGGCTTTGATGGCTACACCTTC.

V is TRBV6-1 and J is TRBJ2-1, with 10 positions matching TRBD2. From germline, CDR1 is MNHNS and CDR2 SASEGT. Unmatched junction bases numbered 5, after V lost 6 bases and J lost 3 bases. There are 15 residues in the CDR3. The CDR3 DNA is TGTGCCAGCAGGACCTCTAGCGGGAGCTACAATGAGCAGTTCTTC. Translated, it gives CASRTSSGSYNEQFF.

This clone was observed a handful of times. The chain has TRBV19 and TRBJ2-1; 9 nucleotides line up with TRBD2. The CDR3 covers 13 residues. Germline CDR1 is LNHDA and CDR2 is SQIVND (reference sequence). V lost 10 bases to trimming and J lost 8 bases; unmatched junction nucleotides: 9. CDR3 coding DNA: TGTGCCACCTCACCGGGACTAGCCGATGAGCAGTTCTTC. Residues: CATSPGLADEQFF.

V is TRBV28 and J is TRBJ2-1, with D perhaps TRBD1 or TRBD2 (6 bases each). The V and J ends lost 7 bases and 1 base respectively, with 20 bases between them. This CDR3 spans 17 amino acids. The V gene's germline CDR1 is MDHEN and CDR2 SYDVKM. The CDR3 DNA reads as TGTGCCAGCACTCCCCAGTTTAGGGGGGCTTCCTACAATGAGCAGTTCTTC. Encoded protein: CASTPQFRGASYNEQFF.

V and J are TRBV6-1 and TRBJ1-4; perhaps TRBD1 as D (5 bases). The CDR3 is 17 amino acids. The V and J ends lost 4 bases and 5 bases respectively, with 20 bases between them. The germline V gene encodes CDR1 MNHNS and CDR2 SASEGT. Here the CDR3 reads CASSGSAGTFSNEKLFF. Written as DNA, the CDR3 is TGTGCCAGCAGTGGCAGCGCAGGGACCTTTTCCAATGAAAAACTGTTTTTT.

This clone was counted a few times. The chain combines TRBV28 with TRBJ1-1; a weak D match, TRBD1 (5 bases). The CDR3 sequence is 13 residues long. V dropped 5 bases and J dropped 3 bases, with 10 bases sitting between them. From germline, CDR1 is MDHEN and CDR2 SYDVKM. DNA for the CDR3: TGTGCCAGCAGTACACCGGGACACACTGAAGCTTTCTTT. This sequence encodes CASSTPGHTEAFF.